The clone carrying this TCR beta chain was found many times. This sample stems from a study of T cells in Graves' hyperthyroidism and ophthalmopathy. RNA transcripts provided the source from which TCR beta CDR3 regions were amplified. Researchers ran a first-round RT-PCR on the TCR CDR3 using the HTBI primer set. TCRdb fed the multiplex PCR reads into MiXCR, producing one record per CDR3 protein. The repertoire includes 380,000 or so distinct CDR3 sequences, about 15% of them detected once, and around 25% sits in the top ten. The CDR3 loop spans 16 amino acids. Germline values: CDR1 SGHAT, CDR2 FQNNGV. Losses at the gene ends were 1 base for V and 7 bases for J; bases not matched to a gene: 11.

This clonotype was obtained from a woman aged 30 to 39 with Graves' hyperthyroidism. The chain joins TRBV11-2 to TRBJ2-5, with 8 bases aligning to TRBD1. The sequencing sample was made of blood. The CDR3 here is CASSLAGTGGGGTQYF. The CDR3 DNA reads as TGTGCCAGCAGCTTAGCCGGGACAGGCGGAGGGGGGACCCAGTACTTC.